Listed here are 13 T cell receptor beta chains from one sample, sequenced in a study of CD8 T cells in ankylosing spondylitis. TCRdb ran MiXCR on the 5' RACE reads and lists one entry per CDR3 protein. The sample includes under 250,000 distinct CDR3 sequences, under 35% of them seen just once. The sequenced material came from blood, either unsorted or a sorted T cell fraction (not recorded which). The source of these receptors is a male donor with ankylosing spondylitis or in good health (not recorded which).

This clonotype was observed a handful of times. The chain joins TRBV7-6 to TRBJ2-1; 7 nucleotides align to TRBD1. The ends lost 1 base at V and 4 bases at J; junction bases unmatched: 4. This CDR3 comprises 15 residues. Germline lookup yields CDR1 SGHVS and CDR2 FNYEAQ. CDR3 protein: CASSLVQGEYNEQFF. CDR3 in DNA: TGTGCCAGCAGCTTAGTCCAGGGGGAATACAATGAGCAGTTCTTC.

CDR3: CSVGSNGELFF. The CDR3 DNA reads as TGCAGCGTTGGTTCCAACGGGGAGCTGTTTTTT. The V and J genes are TRBV29-1 and TRBJ2-2; no clear D. Looked up from germline, CDR1 is SQVTM and CDR2 is ANQGSEA. Between the trimmed V and J ends, which lost 4 bases and 7 bases, there was a span of 7 bases. The CDR3 is 11 residues long.

The rearrangement joins TRBV10-3 to TRBJ1-4; D uncertain. The V end lost 6 bases, the J end lost 7 bases, and 18 bases lay between the germline ends. The CDR3 length is 15 residues. Germline V gives CDR1 ENHRY, CDR2 SYGVKD. CDR3 amino acids: CAISPRETGREKLFF. In nucleotides, the CDR3 is TGTGCCATCAGCCCTAGAGAAACGGGTCGTGAAAAACTGTTTTTT.

This clonotype was observed a few times. The chain joins TRBV9 to TRBJ2-7; D is possibly TRBD2 (6 bases). This CDR3 is built from 14 residues. V lost 4 bases to trimming and J lost 6 bases, with 17 bases between them. Germline V gene sequence: CDR1 SGDLS, CDR2 YYNGEE. The CDR3 here is CASSQQTSRGEQYF. The CDR3 DNA reads TGTGCCAGCAGCCAGCAGACTAGTCGGGGCGAGCAGTACTTC.

This chain joins TRBV10-3 and TRBJ2-7, with 9 bases identical to TRBD1. The germline V gene has CDR1 ENHRY and CDR2 SYGVKD. V lost 6 bases, J lost 4 bases, and 1 base stayed unmatched. The CDR3 covers 12 residues. The CDR3 DNA follows: TGTGCCATCAGGGACAGGGGATACGAGCAGTACTTC. This sequence encodes CAIRDRGYEQYF.

This clonotype appeared a few times. The rearrangement uses TRBV29-1 and TRBJ2-1; the match to TRBD1 covers 9 bases. Unmatched junction bases numbered 5, after V lost 3 bases and J lost 5 bases. This CDR3 spans 14 amino acids. The germline V gene encodes CDR1 SQVTM and CDR2 ANQGSEA. CDR3 bases: TGCAGCGTTGAGGGGACAGGGAAGAACAATGAGCAGTTCTTC. As protein: CSVEGTGKNNEQFF.

The V gene is TRBV6-1, the J gene TRBJ1-2; no reliable D call. The CDR3 is made up of 12 amino acids. V lost 8 bases, J lost 8 bases, and 15 bases lay in between. CDR1 and CDR2 (germline): MNHNS, SASEGT. This chain's CDR3 is CASREAAVGYTF. The DNA for the CDR3 is TGTGCCAGCCGGGAGGCCGCAGTAGGCTACACCTTC.

This chain joins TRBV29-1 and TRBJ2-7; D perhaps matches TRBD2 (5 bases). Germline lookup yields CDR1 SQVTM and CDR2 ANQGSEA. V was pared by 3 bases and J by 4 bases, with 16 bases between. The CDR3 length is 14 residues. The CDR3 protein is CSVDIDGRGYEQYF. The CDR3 nucleotides are TGCAGCGTTGACATCGACGGTCGGGGTTACGAGCAGTACTTC.

The chain employs TRBV15 and TRBJ2-7, with 11 bases aligning to TRBD1. This CDR3 contains 15 residues. Germline assignment: CDR1 LNHNV and CDR2 YYDKDF (reference sequence). The V segment lost 1 base and the J segment 4 bases; nucleotides outside the gene matches: 3. DNA for the CDR3: TGTGCCACCAGCAGAGGGACAGGGGGCGGGTACGAGCAGTACTTC. The encoded protein is CATSRGTGGGYEQYF.

This chain connects TRBV29-1 to TRBJ2-1; D is uncertain. The CDR3 extends over 12 amino acids. Trimming removed 5 bases at V and 4 bases at J, with 9 bases between. CDR1 and CDR2 (germline): SQVTM, ANQGSEA. The CDR3 loop is CSVRRRYNEQFF. CDR3 sequence (DNA): TGCAGCGTTCGTAGGCGTTACAATGAGCAGTTCTTC.

The table lists this clonotype with a few counts. This CDR3 is CASSPSRGETQYF. Written as DNA, the CDR3 is TGTGCCAGCAGCCCGAGCCGCGGAGAGACCCAGTACTTC. The V gene is TRBV12-3 or TRBV12-4, the J gene TRBJ2-5; D remains ambiguous. The CDR3 totals 13 residues. V was cut by 6 bases and J by 4 bases, with 12 bases left in between.

This chain joins TRBV12-3 or TRBV12-4 and TRBJ2-1; 11 positions agree with TRBD2. The CDR3 totals 17 residues. V lost 3 bases and J lost 10; bases outside the gene matches: 14. This CDR3 is CASSFPPGTSGLGEQFF. The CDR3 coding sequence is TGTGCCAGCAGTTTCCCTCCCGGGACTAGCGGACTCGGAGAGCAGTTCTTC.

The chain carries TRBV6-4 and TRBJ2-5; 11 nucleotides match TRBD2. J gave up 3 bases and V 4 bases, and 1 base lay outside the gene matches. The CDR3 consists of 14 residues. Germline V gene data show CDR1 as MRHNA and CDR2 as SNTAGT. The CDR3 is CASSVLAGEETQYF. The CDR3, as DNA: TGTGCCAGCAGTGTACTAGCGGGGGAAGAGACCCAGTACTTC.